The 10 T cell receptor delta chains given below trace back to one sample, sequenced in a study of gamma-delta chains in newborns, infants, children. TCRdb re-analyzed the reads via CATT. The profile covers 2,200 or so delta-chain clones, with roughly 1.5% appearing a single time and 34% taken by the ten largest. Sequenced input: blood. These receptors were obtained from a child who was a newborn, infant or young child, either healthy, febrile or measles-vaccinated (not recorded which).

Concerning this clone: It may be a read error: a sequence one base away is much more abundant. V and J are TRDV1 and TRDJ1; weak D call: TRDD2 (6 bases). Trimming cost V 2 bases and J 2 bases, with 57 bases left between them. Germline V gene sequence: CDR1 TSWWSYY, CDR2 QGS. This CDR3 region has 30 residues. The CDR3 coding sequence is TGTGCTCTTGGGGAAGTTTTCCCACGTAGCCCAAATACTGATGTGTTTCATTGTGCCTTCCCACGTAGCCCTACCGATAAACTCATCTTT. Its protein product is CALGEVFPRSPNTDVFHCAFPRSPTDKLIF.

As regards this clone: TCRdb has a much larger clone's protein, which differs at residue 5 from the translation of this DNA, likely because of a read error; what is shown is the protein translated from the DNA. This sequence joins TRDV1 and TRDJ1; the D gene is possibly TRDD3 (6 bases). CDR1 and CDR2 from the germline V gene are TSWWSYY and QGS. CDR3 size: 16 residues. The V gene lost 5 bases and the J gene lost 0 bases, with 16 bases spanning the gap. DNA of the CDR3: TGTGCTCTTGGGAAACCTGGGGATCTGTACACCGATAAACTCATCTTT. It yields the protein CALGKPGDLYTDKLIF.

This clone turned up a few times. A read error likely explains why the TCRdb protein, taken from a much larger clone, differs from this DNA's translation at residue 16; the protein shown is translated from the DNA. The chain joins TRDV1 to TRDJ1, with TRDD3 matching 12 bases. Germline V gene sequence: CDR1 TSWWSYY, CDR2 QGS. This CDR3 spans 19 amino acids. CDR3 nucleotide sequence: TGTGCTCTTGGGGACTGGGTCAGAGGACTGGGGGATACCACCGATAACCTCATCTTT. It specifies CALGDWVRGLGDTTDNLIF.

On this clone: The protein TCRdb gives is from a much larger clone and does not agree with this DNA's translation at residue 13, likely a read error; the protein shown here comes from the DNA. In DNA form, the CDR3 reads TGTGCTCTTGGGGAATTCCCCCTCTCAGGCAGAACTGGACTCATCTTT. Protein: CALGEFPLSGRTGLIF. This chain connects TRDV1 to TRDJ1; maybe TRDD3 (5 bases). V lost 2 bases to trimming and J lost 10 bases, with 23 bases between them. Germline V lookup: CDR1 TSWWSYY, CDR2 QGS. The CDR3 consists of 16 residues.

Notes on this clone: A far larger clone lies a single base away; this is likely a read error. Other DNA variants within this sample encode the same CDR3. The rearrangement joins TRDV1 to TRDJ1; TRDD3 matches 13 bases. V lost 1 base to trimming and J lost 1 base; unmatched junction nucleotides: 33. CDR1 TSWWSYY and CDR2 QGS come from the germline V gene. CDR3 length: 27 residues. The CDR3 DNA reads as TGTGCTCTTGGGGAACCAAGAGCCTTCCTACCTTACACTGGGGGATACGCGTATCCCCGTATCACCGATAAACTCATCTTT. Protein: CALGEPRAFLPYTGGYAYPRITDKLIF.

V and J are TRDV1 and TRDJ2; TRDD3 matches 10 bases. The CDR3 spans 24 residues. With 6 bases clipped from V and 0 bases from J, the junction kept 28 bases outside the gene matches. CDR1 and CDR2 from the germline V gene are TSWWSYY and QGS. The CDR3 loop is CALGRTPGPGDTRCGSALTAQLFF. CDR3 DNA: TGTGCTCTTGGTAGGACTCCAGGTCCGGGGGATACGCGCTGTGGTAGTGCTTTGACAGCACAACTCTTCTTT.

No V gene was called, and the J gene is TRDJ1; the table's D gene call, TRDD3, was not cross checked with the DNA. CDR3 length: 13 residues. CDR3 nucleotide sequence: TGTGCTCTTGGGGAACTTAGGAGTTTCGTTCTCACCTTT. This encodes CALGELRSFVLTF.

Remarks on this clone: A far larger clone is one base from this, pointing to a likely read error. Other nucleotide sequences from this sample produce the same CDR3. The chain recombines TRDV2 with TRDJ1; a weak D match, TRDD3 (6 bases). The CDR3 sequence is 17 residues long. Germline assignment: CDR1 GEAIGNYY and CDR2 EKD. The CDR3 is CACDTFGGDPNTDKLIF. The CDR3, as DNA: TGTGCCTGCGACACCTTTGGTGGGGATCCTAACACCGATAAACTCATCTTT.

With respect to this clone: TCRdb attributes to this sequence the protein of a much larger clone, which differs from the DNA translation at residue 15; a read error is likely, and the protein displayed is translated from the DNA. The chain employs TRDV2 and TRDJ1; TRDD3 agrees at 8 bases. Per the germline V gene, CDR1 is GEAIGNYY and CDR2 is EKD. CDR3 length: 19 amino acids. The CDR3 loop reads CACDIIKLSTGGYTNKLIF. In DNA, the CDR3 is TGTGCCTGTGACATCATTAAACTCAGTACTGGGGGTTACACCAATAAACTCATCTTT.

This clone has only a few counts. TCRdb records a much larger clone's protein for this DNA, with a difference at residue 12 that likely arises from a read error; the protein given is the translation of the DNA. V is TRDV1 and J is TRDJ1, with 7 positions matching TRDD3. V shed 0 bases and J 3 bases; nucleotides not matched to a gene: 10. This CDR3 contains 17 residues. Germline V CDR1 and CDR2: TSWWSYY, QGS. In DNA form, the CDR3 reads TGTGCTCTTGGGGAACTTTCTCTGGGGGCCTACGCCGATAAACTCATCTTT. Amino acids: CALGELSLGAYADKLIF.